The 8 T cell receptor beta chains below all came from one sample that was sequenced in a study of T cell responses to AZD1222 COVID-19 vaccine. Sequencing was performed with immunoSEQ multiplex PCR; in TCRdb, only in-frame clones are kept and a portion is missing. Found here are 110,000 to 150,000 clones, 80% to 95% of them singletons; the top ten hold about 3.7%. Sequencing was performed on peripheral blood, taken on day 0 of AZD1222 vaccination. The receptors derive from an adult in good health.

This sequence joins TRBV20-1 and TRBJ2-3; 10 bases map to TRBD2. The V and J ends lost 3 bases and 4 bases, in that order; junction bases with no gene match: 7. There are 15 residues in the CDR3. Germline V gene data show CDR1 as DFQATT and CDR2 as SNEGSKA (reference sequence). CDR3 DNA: TGCAGTGCTAGTTTTCTAGCGGGAGAGTCAGATACGCAGTATTTT. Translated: CSASFLAGESDTQYF.

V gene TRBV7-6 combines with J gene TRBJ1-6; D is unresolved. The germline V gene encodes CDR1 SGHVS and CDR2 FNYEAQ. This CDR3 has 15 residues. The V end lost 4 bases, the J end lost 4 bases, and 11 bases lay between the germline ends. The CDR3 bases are TGTGCCAGCAGCTCGAGGACCGTTTATAATTCACCCCTCCACTTT. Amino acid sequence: CASSSRTVYNSPLHF. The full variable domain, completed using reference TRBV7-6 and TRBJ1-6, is GAGVSQSPRYKVTKRGQDVALRCDPISGHVSLYWYRQALGQGPEFLTYFNYEAQQDKSGLPNDRFSAERPEGSISTLTIQRTEQRDSAMYRCASSSRTVYNSPLHFGNGTRLTVT.

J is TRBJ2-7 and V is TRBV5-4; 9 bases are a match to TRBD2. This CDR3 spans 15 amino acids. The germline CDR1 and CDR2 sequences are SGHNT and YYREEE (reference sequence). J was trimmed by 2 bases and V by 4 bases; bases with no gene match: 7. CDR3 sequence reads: CASSPPGLATYEQYF. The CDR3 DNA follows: TGTGCCAGCAGCCCCCCGGGACTAGCAACCTACGAGCAGTACTTC.

Here the CDR3 reads CASKGALYEQYF. Written as DNA, the CDR3 is TGTGCCAGCAAGGGGGCCCTCTACGAGCAGTACTTC. V and J are TRBV2 and TRBJ2-7, with 7 positions matching TRBD1. The CDR3 runs 12 residues. V dropped 7 bases and J dropped 3; count of bases not matched to a gene: 3. The germline gives CDR1 SNHLY, CDR2 FYNNEI.

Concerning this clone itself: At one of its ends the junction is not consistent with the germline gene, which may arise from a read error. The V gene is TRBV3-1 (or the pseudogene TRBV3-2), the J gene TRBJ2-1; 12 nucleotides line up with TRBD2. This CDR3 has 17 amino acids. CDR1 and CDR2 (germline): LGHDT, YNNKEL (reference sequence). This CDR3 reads CASSQESSGRANSEQFF. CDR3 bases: TGTGCCAGCAGTCAAGAATCTAGCGGGAGGGCCAATAGTGAGCAGTTCTTC.

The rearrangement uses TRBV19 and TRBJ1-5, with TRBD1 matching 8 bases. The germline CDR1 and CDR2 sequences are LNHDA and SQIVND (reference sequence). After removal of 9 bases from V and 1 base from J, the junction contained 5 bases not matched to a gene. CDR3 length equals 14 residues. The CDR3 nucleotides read TGTGCCAGCCGGAGGACAGGGAGCAATCAGCCCCAGCATTTT. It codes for CASRRTGSNQPQHF.

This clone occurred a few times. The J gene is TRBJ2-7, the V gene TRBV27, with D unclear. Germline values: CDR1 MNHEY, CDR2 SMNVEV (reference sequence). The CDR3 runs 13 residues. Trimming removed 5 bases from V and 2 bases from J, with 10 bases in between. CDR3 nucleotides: TGTGCCAGCAGTCTTTACTCAGCCTACGAGCAGTACTTC. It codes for CASSLYSAYEQYF.

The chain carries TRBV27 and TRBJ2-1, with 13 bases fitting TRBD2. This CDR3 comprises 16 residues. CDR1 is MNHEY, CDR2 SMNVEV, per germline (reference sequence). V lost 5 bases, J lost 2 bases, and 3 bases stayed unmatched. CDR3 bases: TGTGCCAGCAGTCTAGGGACTAGCGGGACCTACAATGAGCAGTTCTTC. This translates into CASSLGTSGTYNEQFF.